This is a list of T cell receptor beta chains from one sample in a study of blood T cell repertoires in COVID-19. Profiling relied on immunoSEQ multiplex PCR, and the TCRdb table lists in-frame clones only, not all of them. The sample comprises approximately 270,000 clones, approximately 83% of which are singletons, and approximately 2% rests with the top ten. Sequencing input: PBMCs or T cells enriched from blood (not recorded which). These receptor sequences come from a woman aged 45-59 years who had recovered from COVID-19. The CDR3 runs from the conserved cysteine through the conserved F or W. D genes are given only for firm matches. The listing skips clone size in some rows; elsewhere it reads once, few, many or a size class.

TRBJ2-7,NA,TRBV6-2/TRBV6-3,NA,TGTGCCAGCAGCCTTCTACAAGGGGCCCACGAGCAGTACTTC,CASSLLQGAHEQYF
TRBJ2-1,few,TRBV5-4,NA,TGTGCCAGCAGCTTGGGAAACAGGGTTGGCTTAGTGCAGTTCTTC,CASSLGNRVGLVQFF
TRBJ1-4,NA,TRBV5-1,NA,TGCGCCAGCAGCTTGGAGAGCGAAAAACTGTTTTTT,CASSLESEKLFF
TRBJ1-1,NA,TRBV19,TRBD1,TGTGCCAGTACCGAAGGGACAGGGGACCCTGAAGCTTTCTTT,CASTEGTGDPEAFF
TRBJ1-1,NA,TRBV2,TRBD1,TGTGCCAGAAGGACAGGGTCTGACACTGAAGCTTTCTTT,CARRTGSDTEAFF
TRBJ1-2,NA,TRBV14,NA,TGTGCCAGCAGCCAATACCTACAGCCTGGCCCTAACTATGGCTACACCTTC,CASSQYLQPGPNYGYTF
TRBJ2-1,few,TRBV9,TRBD1,TGTGCCAGCAGCGCACAGGGGTTTGAGCAGTTCTTC,CASSAQGFEQFF
TRBJ1-1,few,TRBV27,TRBD1,TGTGCCAGCAGTCACGGACAGGGCCTTACGAGGGGTACTGAAGCTTTCTTT,CASSHGQGLTRGTEAFF
TRBJ1-6,NA,TRBV11-3,NA,TGTGCCAGCAGCTTAACAGGGAATTCACCCCTCCACTTT,CASSLTGNSPLHF
TRBJ2-7,once,TRBV28,TRBD1,TGCGCCAGCAGTTTCTCCCCCCGGACAGGGTCCGAGCAGTACTTC,CASSFSPRTGSEQYF
TRBJ2-4,NA,TRBV7-9,TRBD1,TGTGCCAGCAGCCGACAGGGCAAAAACATTCAGTACTTC,CASSRQGKNIQYF
TRBJ2-1,NA,TRBV6-5,NA,TGTGCCAGCAGCTGGGGCACCTACAATGAGCAGTTCTTC,CASSWGTYNEQFF
TRBJ1-2,NA,TRBV29-1,TRBD1,TGCAGCGTTGACGATATTGGGACAGGGAAACATGGCTACACCTTC,CSVDDIGTGKHGYTF
TRBJ1-2,NA,TRBV6-1,NA,TGTGCCAGCAGTGACAGGGTTGGCTACACCTTC,CASSDRVGYTF
TRBJ1-5,NA,TRBV28,TRBD1,TGTGCCAGCAGTTTGCTAGGGGGCTTTCAGCCCCAGCATTTT,CASSLLGGFQPQHF
TRBJ1-2,NA,TRBV23-1,NA,TGCGCCAGCAGTCAATACAGGGAACTCTTTAAATCTAACTATGGCTACACCTTC,CASSQYRELFKSNYGYTF
TRBJ1-1,few,TRBV30,NA,TGTGCCTGGAGTTCGTCAGGGCGTGAAGCTTTCTTT,CAWSSSGREAFF
TRBJ2-3,many,TRBV2,TRBD2,TGTGCCAGCAGTGATAGCGGGAGTACGCAGTATTTT,CASSDSGSTQYF
TRBJ1-2,few,TRBV3-1/TRBV3-2,TRBD1,TGTGCCAGCAGCCAAGATCCCTGGACAGGGGCTAACTATGGCTACACCTTC,CASSQDPWTGANYGYTF
TRBJ1-4,NA,TRBV4-1,TRBD1,TGCGCCAGCAGCCAAGATGGGACAGCGGGGGTGGTAAAACTGTTTTTT,CASSQDGTAGVVKLFF
TRBJ1-4,once,TRBV7-9,NA,TGTGCCAGCAGCTTTGGCGGGAATGAAAAACTGTTTTTT,CASSFGGNEKLFF
TRBJ2-7,NA,TRBV7-2,TRBD1,TGTGCCAGCAGCTTAGGACAGGGGTTTAGCGAGCAGTACTTC,CASSLGQGFSEQYF
TRBJ1-2,NA,TRBV19,NA,TGTGCCAGTAGTCCAGGAACCCGGGGGGATTACACCTTC,CASSPGTRGDYTF
TRBJ1-5,NA,TRBV4-2,NA,TGTGCCAGCAGCCCCTGGGGGGGCAATCAGCCCCAGCATTTT,CASSPWGGNQPQHF
TRBJ2-3,NA,TRBV5-1,TRBD1,TGCGCCAGCAGCCCGGACAGGGGAACAGATACGCAGTATTTT,CASSPDRGTDTQYF
TRBJ2-1,NA,TRBV19,TRBD1,TGTGCCAGTAGTACTGGTCCTACTACAGGGGCTTTCTACAATGAGCAGTTCTTC,CASSTGPTTGAFYNEQFF
TRBJ1-4,few,TRBV2,NA,TGTGCCAGCAGCGTTGACAGGCGTGAAAAACTGTTTTTT,CASSVDRREKLFF
TRBJ2-7,medium-sized,TRBV27,NA,TGTGCCAGCAGATTCGGGACCTACGAGCAGTACTTC,CASRFGTYEQYF
TRBJ1-6,NA,TRBV10-3,NA,TGTGCCATCAATAACCGCGATAATTCACCCCTCCACTTT,CAINNRDNSPLHF
TRBJ2-1,NA,TRBV9,TRBD2,TGTGCCAGCAGCGTAGCGGGGACTAGCGGGATGCATGAGCAGTTCTTC,CASSVAGTSGMHEQFF
TRBJ2-1,few,TRBV6-5,TRBD2,TGTGCCACGGGAGGGGGGCCTGAGTCCTACAATGAGCAGTTCTTC,CATGGGPESYNEQFF
TRBJ1-6,NA,TRBV19,NA,TGTGCCAGTAGTATCAGGCTCAACAATAATTCACCCCTCCACTTT,CASSIRLNNNSPLHF
TRBJ2-5,NA,TRBV24-1,TRBD2,TGTGCCACCAGTGATGAGGCGTCGGGGGGGACCCAGTACTTC,CATSDEASGGTQYF
TRBJ2-2,NA,TRBV12-5,TRBD2,TGTGCTAGTGGTCTGGGACTAGCGGGAGCCCTGAACACCGGGGAGCTGTTTTTT,CASGLGLAGALNTGELFF
TRBJ2-2,NA,TRBV24-1,TRBD1,TGTGCCACCAGTGCCCCCGGACAGGGGGGTTCCGGGGAGCTGTTTTTT,CATSAPGQGGSGELFF
TRBJ2-3,NA,TRBV5-1,NA,TGCGCCAGCAGCTTGGGACAGAAAGATACGCAGTATTTT,CASSLGQKDTQYF
TRBJ2-3,NA,TRBV7-6,TRBD1,TGTGCCAGCAGCCTCGGACAGGGCAGGGATACGCAGTATTTT,CASSLGQGRDTQYF
TRBJ1-1,NA,TRBV5-1,NA,TGCGCCAGCAAAAGGGGGTCGAACACTGAAGCTTTCTTT,CASKRGSNTEAFF
TRBJ1-6,NA,TRBV3-1/TRBV3-2,NA,TGTGCCAGCAGCCAAAGGGGAGGAGGCTCACCCCTCCACTTT,CASSQRGGGSPLHF
TRBJ2-2,once,TRBV5-1,TRBD2,TGCGCCAGCAGCTCCAAGCGGGGCACGGAGACCGGGGAGCTGTTTTTT,CASSSKRGTETGELFF
TRBJ2-5,NA,TRBV5-1,TRBD1,TGCGCCAGCAGCTTGGGCCATAGACAGGGGTCTGCCGAGACCCAGTACTTC,CASSLGHRQGSAETQYF
TRBJ2-7,NA,TRBV4-2,TRBD1,TGTGCCAGCAGCCAAGATTTAGGGACAGTGACCTACGAGCAGTACTTC,CASSQDLGTVTYEQYF
TRBJ2-7,NA,TRBV5-1,TRBD2,TGCGCCAGCAGCGAAGGACTAGCGGGAGGGAGGGAGCAGTACTTC,CASSEGLAGGREQYF
TRBJ2-5,NA,TRBV5-1,TRBD1,TGCGCCAGCAGCTCAGCCGGGACAGGGGAAGAGACCCAGTACTTC,CASSSAGTGEETQYF
TRBJ1-1,NA,TRBV5-1,TRBD1,TGCGCCAGCAGCCTGGACAGGGCGGGGAACACTGAAGCTTTCTTT,CASSLDRAGNTEAFF
TRBJ2-1,NA,TRBV28,NA,TGTGCCAGCAGTTCGGGTAGCGGAGATAGCTCCTACAATGAGCAGTTCTTC,CASSSGSGDSSYNEQFF
TRBJ1-4,NA,TRBV11-2,NA,TGTGCCAGCAGCCACCCCGGGGCAGGGGAAGAAAAACTGTTTTTT,CASSHPGAGEEKLFF
TRBJ1-4,NA,TRBV7-9,TRBD1,TGTGCCAGCAGCTTAGGACAGGGCCTTGAAAAACTGTTTTTT,CASSLGQGLEKLFF